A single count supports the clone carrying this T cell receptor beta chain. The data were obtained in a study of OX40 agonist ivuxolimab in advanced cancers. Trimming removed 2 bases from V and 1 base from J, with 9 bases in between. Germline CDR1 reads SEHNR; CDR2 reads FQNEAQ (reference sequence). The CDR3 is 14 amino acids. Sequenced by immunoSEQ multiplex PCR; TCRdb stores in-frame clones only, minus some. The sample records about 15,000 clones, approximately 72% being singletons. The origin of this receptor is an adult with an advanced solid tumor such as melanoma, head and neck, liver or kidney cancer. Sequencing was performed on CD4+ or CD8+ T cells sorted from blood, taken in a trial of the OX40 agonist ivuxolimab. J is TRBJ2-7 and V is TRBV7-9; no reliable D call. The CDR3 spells CASSLSSSSYEQYF. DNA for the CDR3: TGTGCCAGCAGCTTATCTTCGTCTTCCTACGAGCAGTACTTC.